This TCR beta chain was recovered during a study of shared clonotypes between healthy human individuals. This clone was found a few times. Its target is unknown. At a deep level, the assay was run. Measured with immunoSEQ multiplex PCR; TCRdb has only the in-frame clones, and not every one. This sample carries approximately 1.9 million clones, 80% to 95% of them seen once, and the ten largest clones take roughly 1.7%. Positively selected for CCR7, the CD45RO-negative cells used as naive CD8 cells excluded terminally differentiated effector memory CD45RA+ cells. Findings and caveats of the study: The study found lower generation probabilities in non-shared clonotypes than in those shared by all four donors. Measured sharing among donors was expected to vary with sequencing depth.

The sequence derives from a man younger than 35 in good health. Some clones in this sample may be carry-over from other donors' samples. The sequencing sample was made of naive CD8+ T cells from PBMCs.

The CDR3 spells CASSITLAKNIQYF. The CDR3 DNA sequence: TGTGCCAGTAGTATTACCTTAGCCAAAAACATTCAGTACTTC. The rearrangement links TRBV19 to TRBJ2-4; D not certain. The CDR3 spans 14 residues. Germline V gene sequence: CDR1 LNHDA, CDR2 SQIVND (reference sequence). With 3 bases removed from V and 0 bases from J, the gap between germline ends came to 6 bases.